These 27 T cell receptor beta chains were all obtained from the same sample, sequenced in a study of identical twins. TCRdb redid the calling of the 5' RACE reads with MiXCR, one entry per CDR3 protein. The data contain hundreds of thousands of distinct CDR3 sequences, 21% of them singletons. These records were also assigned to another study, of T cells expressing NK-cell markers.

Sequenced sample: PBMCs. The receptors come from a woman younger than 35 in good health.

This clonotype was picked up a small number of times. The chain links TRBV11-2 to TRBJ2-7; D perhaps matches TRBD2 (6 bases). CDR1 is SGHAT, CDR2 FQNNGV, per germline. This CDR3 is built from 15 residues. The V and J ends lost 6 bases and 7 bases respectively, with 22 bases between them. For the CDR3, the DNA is TGTGCCAGCAGGATAACCGGGCCTACTGCGGGAGAGCAGTACTTC. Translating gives CASRITGPTAGEQYF.

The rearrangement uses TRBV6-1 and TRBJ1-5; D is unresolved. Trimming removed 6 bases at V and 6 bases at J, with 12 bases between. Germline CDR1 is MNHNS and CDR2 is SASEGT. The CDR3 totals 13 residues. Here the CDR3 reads CASRTGGPQPQHF. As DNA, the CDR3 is TGTGCCAGCAGGACCGGAGGGCCTCAGCCCCAGCATTTT.

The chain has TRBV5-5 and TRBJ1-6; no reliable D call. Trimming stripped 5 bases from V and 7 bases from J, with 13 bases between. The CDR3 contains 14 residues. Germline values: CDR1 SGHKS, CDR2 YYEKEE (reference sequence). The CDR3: CASSWMQRNSPLHF. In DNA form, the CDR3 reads TGTGCCAGCAGTTGGATGCAGAGGAATTCACCCCTCCACTTT. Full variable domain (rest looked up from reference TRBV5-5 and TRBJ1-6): DAGVTQSPTHLIKTRGQQVTLRCSPISGHKSVSWYQQVLGQGPQFIFQYYEKEERGRGNFPDRFSARQFPNYSSELNVNALLLGDSALYLCASSWMQRNSPLHFGNGTRLTVT.

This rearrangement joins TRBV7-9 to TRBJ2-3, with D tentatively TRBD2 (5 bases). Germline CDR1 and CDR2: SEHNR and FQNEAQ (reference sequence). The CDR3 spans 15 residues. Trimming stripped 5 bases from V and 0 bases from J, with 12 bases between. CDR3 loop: CASSQRLYSTDTQYF. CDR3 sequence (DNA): TGTGCCAGCAGCCAGCGGCTATACAGCACAGATACGCAGTATTTT.

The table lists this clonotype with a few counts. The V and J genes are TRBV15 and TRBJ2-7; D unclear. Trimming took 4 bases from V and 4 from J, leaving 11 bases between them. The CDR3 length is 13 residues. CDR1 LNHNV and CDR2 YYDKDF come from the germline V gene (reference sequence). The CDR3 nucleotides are TGTGCCACCAGCACGTTGGACGGGTACGAGCAGTACTTC. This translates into CATSTLDGYEQYF.

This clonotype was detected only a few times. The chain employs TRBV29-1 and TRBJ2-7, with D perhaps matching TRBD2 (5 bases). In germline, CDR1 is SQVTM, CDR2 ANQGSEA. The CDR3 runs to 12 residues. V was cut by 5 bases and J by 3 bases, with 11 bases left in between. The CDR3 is CSVRGSYYEQYF. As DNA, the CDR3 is TGCAGCGTTCGAGGGAGTTACTACGAGCAGTACTTC.

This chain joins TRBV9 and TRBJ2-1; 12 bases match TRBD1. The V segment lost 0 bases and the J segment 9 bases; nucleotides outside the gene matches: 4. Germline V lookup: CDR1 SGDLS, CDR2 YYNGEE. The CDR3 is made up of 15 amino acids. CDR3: CASSVAGQGAFEQFF. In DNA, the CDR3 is TGTGCCAGCAGCGTAGCGGGACAGGGGGCGTTTGAGCAGTTCTTC.

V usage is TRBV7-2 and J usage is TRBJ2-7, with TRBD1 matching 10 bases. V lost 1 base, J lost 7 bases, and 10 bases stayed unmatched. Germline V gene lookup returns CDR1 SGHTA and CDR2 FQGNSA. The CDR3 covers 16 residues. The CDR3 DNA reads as TGTGCCAGCAGCTTAGGGTCCCGGACAGGGGGTCGAGAGCAGTACTTC. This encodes CASSLGSRTGGREQYF.

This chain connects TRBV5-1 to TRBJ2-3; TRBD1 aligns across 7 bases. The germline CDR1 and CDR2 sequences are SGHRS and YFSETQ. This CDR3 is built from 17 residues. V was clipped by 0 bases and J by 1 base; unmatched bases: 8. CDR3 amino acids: CASSLEVTGVGTDTQYF. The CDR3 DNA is TGCGCCAGCAGCTTGGAGGTAACAGGGGTTGGCACAGATACGCAGTATTTT.

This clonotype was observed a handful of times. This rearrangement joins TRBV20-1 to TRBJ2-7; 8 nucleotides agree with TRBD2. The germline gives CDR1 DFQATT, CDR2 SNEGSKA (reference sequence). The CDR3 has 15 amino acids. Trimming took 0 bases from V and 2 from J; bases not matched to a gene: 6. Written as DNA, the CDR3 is TGCAGTGCTAGAGACCGGACTAGCCTAGCCTACGAGCAGTACTTC. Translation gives CSARDRTSLAYEQYF.

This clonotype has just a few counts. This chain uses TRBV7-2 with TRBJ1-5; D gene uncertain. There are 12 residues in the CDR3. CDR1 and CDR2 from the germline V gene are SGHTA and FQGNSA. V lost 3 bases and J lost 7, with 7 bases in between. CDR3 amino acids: CASSFREQPQHF. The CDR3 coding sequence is TGTGCCAGCAGCTTCCGGGAGCAGCCCCAGCATTTT.

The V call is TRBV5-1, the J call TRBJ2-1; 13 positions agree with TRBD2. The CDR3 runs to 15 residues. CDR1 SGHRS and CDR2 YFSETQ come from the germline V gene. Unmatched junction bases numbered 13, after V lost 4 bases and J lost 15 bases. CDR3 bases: TGCGCCAGCAGCCCCCGAGGACTAGCGGGAGATGGGGGGTTCTTC. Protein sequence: CASSPRGLAGDGGFF.

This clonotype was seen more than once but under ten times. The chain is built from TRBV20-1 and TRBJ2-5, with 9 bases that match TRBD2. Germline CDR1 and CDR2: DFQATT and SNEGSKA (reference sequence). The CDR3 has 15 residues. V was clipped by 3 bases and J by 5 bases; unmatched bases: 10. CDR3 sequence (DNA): TGCAGTGCTAGGATAACGCGGGGGGGCCTGGAGACCCAGTACTTC. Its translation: CSARITRGGLETQYF.

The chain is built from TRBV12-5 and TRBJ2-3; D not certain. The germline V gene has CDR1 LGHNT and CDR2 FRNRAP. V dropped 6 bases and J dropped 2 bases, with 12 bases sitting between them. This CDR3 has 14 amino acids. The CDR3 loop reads CASGYISFTDTQYF. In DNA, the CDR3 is TGTGCTAGTGGCTATATATCCTTCACAGATACGCAGTATTTT.

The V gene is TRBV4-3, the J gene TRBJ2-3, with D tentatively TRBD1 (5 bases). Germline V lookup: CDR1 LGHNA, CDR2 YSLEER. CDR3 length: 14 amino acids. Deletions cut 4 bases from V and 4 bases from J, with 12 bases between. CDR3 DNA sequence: TGCGCCAGCAGCCCAGGGAAGCGAGCAGATACGCAGTATTTT. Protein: CASSPGKRADTQYF.

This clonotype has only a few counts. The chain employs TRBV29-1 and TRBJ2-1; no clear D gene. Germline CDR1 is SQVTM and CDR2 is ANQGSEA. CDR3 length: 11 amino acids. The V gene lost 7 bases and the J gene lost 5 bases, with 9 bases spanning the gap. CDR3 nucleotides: TGCAGCGGTGACCGACACAATGAGCAGTTCTTC. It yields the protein CSGDRHNEQFF.

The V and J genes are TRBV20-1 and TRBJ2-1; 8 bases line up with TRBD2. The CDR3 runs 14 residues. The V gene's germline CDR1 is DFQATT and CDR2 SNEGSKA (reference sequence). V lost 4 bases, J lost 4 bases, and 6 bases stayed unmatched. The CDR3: CSAKVAGHYNEQFF. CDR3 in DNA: TGCAGTGCTAAAGTAGCGGGGCATTACAATGAGCAGTTCTTC.

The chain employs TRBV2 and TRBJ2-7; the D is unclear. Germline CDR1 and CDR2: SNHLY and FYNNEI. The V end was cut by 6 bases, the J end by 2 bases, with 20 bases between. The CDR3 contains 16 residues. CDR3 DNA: TGTGCCAGCAGGAATCCGGACGGCCTCCATCCCTACGAGCAGTACTTC. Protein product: CASRNPDGLHPYEQYF.

CDR3 residues: CASSLVAGSPYNEQFF. The CDR3 region has the DNA TGCGCCAGCAGCTTGGTAGCGGGGAGCCCCTACAATGAGCAGTTCTTC. The chain couples TRBV5-1 to TRBJ2-1; 8 bases line up with TRBD2. Germline-derived CDR1 and CDR2 are SGHRS and YFSETQ. The CDR3 sequence is 16 residues long. V lost 0 bases, J lost 2 bases, and 4 bases stayed unmatched. The full variable domain, completed using reference TRBV5-1 and TRBJ2-1, is KAGVTQTPRYLIKTRGQQVTLSCSPISGHRSVSWYQQTPGQGLQFLFEYFSETQRNKGNFPGRFSGRQFSNSRSEMNVSTLELGDSALYLCASSLVAGSPYNEQFFGPGTRLTVL.

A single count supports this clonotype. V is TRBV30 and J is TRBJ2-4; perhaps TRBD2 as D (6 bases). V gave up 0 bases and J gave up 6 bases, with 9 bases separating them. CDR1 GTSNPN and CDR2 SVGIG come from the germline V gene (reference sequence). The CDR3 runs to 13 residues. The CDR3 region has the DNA TGTGCCTGGAGTGTAATGGGGGGAAACATTCAGTACTTC. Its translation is CAWSVMGGNIQYF.

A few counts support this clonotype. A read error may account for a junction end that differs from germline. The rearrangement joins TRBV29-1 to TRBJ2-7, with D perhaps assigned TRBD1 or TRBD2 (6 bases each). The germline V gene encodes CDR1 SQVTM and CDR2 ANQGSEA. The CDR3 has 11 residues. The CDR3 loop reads CSVDVRGAQNF. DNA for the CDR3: TGCAGCGTTGACGTTAGGGGGGCCCAAAACTTC.

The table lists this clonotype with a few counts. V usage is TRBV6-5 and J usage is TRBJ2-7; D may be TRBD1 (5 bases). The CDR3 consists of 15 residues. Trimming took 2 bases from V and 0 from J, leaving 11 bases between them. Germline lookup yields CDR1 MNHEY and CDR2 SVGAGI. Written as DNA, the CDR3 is TGTGCCAGCAGTTACCAGTGGGGCAGCTCCTACGAGCAGTACTTC. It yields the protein CASSYQWGSSYEQYF.

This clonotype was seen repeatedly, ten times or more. The CDR3 coding sequence is TGTGCCAGCAGCCCAGGGGGGAGCTCCTACAATGAGCAGTTCTTC. Protein product: CASSPGGSSYNEQFF. V usage is TRBV6-1 and J usage is TRBJ2-1, with D perhaps TRBD1 (7 bases). The CDR3 is 15 residues long. V gave up 6 bases and J gave up 0 bases, with 12 bases separating them. Germline V CDR1 and CDR2: MNHNS, SASEGT.

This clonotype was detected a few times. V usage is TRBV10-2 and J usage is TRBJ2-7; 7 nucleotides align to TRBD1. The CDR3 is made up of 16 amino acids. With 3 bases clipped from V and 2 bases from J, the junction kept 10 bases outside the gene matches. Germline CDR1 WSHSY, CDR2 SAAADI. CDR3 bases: TGCGCCAGCAGTGAAAGGGACAGACTAACTACCTACGAGCAGTACTTC. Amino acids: CASSERDRLTTYEQYF.

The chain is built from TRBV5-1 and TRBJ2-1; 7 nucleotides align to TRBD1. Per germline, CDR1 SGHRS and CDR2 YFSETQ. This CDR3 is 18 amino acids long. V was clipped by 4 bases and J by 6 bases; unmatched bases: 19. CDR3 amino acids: CASSTTAVGGKLANEQFF. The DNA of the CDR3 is TGCGCCAGCAGCACCACCGCCGTAGGGGGCAAACTCGCCAATGAGCAGTTCTTC.

CDR3 DNA: TGCAGTGCTAGATGGAGCGGGGGGAGCTCCTACGAGCAGTACTTC. Translating it yields CSARWSGGSSYEQYF. This sequence joins TRBV20-1 and TRBJ2-7; 9 nucleotides line up with TRBD2. Germline-derived CDR1 and CDR2 are DFQATT and SNEGSKA (reference sequence). V shed 2 bases, J shed 0 bases, and the junction held 5 bases outside the gene matches. The CDR3 extends over 15 amino acids.

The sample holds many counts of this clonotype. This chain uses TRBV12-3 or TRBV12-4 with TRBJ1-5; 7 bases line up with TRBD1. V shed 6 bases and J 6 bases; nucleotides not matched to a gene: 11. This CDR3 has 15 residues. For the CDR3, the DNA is TGTGCCAGCAGCTGGGACAGAGGCCCGCGTCAGCCCCAGCATTTT. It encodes CASSWDRGPRQPQHF.